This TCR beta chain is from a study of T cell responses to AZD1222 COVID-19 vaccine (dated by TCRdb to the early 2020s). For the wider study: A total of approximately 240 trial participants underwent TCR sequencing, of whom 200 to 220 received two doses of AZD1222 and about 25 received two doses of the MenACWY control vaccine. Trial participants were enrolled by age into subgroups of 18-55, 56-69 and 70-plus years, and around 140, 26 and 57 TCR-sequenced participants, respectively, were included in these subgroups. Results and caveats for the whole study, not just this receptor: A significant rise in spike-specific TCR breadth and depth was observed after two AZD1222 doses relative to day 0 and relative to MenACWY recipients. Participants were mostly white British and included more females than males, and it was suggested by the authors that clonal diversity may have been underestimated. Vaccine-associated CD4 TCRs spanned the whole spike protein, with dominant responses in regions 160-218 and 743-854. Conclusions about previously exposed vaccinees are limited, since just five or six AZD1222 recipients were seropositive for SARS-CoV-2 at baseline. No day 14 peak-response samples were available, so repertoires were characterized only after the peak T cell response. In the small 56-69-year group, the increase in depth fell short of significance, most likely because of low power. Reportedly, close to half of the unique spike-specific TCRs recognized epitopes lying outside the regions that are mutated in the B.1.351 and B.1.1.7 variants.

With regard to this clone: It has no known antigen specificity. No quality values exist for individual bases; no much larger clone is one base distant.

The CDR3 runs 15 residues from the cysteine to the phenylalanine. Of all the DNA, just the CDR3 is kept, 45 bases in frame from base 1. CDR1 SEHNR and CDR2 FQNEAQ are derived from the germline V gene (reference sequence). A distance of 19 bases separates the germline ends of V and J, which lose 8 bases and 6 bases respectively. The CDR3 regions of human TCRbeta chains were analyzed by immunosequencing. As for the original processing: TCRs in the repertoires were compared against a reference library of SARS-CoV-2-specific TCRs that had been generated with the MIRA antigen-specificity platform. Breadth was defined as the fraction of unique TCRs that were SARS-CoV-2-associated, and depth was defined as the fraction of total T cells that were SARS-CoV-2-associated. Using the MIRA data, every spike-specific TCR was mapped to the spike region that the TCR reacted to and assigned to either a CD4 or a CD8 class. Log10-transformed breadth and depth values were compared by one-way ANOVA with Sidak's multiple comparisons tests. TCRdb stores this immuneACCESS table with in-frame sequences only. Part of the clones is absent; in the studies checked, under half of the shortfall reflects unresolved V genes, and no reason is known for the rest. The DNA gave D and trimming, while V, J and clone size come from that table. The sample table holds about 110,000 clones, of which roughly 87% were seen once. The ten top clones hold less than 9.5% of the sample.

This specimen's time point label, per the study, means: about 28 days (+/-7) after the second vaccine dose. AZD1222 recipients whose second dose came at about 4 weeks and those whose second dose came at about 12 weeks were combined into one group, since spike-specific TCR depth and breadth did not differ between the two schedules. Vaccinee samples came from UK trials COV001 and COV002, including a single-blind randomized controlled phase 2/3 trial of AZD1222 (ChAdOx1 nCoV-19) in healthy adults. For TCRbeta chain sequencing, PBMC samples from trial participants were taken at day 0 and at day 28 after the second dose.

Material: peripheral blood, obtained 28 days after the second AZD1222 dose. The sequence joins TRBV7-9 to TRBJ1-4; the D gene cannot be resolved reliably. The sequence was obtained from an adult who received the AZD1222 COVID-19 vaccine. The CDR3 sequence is CASGHGTPADEKLFF. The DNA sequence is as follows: TGTGCCAGCGGCCACGGTACTCCAGCGGATGAAAAACTGTTTTTT.